Included here is one T cell receptor beta chain sequence, with context. Its antigen is unknown. The sample is drawn from a study of post-analysis software for immune sequencing data. Study-level information: Courses of disease covered relapsing-remitting, secondary progressive and progressive-relapsing multiple sclerosis.

cDNA libraries of TCR beta carried unique molecular identifiers. About half a million cDNA molecules were recovered from an input of 1 to 10 million T cells. TCRdb called the PCR reads again in MiXCR, with one record for every CDR3 protein. Here the sample spans fewer than 900,000 distinct CDR3 sequences, just over 45% being singletons. Findings and limits, study-wide: Controls showed significantly higher normalized Chao1 diversity than did multiple sclerosis patients.

Sequencing was done on a sample of blood. This TCR was recovered from a girl aged 10 to 17 with multiple sclerosis.

CDR3 DNA sequence: TGTGCCAGCAGCTTAGCAATCCTCCGGGACAGGGTGCCGGGGGAAGCTTTCTTT. Amino acids: CASSLAILRDRVPGEAFF. This chain links TRBV7-9 with TRBJ1-1; 9 bases line up with TRBD1. Unmatched junction bases numbered 16, after V lost 0 bases and J lost 8 bases. The CDR3 runs to 18 residues. Germline V lookup: CDR1 SEHNR, CDR2 FQNEAQ (reference sequence).